One sample yielded the 13 T cell receptor beta chains listed below, sequenced in a study of blood T cell repertoires in COVID-19. Sequenced by immunoSEQ multiplex PCR; TCRdb stores in-frame clones only, minus some. The sample contains tens of thousands of clones, about 90% of which appear only once. The material sequenced was peripheral blood. Receptors originate from a man aged 55 to 70 with acute or convalescent COVID-19.

CDR3 in DNA: TGTGCCAGCAGACGAGGGGGACAGGGGGACTACGAGCAGTACTTC. It encodes CASRRGGQGDYEQYF. J is TRBJ2-7 and V is TRBV2, with 11 nucleotides matching TRBD1. From germline, CDR1 is SNHLY and CDR2 FYNNEI. Trimming cost V 6 bases and J 3 bases; bases outside gene matches: 7. This CDR3 has 15 amino acids.

The rearrangement uses TRBV5-1 and TRBJ1-4, with TRBD1 as a possible D gene (6 bases). This CDR3 has 14 residues. Germline values: CDR1 SGHRS, CDR2 YFSETQ. V lost 4 bases, J lost 3 bases, and 10 bases lay in between. CDR3 sequence: CASSIGTPNEKLFF. The CDR3 region has the DNA TGCGCCAGCAGCATCGGGACACCTAATGAAAAACTGTTTTTT.

The chain couples TRBV7-9 to TRBJ1-1; maybe TRBD1 (6 bases). Germline CDR1 SEHNR, CDR2 FQNEAQ (reference sequence). The V end was cut by 4 bases, the J end by 4 bases, with 16 bases between. This CDR3 is built from 15 residues. DNA of the CDR3: TGTGCCAGCAGCTGGGACATAGGGGGTTCCACTGAAGCTTTCTTT. This gives the protein CASSWDIGGSTEAFF.

V and J are TRBV11-1 and TRBJ1-1, with 9 positions matching TRBD1. From germline, CDR1 is SGHAT and CDR2 FQDESV (reference sequence). The CDR3 length is 14 residues. J was trimmed by 0 bases and V by 4 bases; bases with no gene match: 0. As DNA, the CDR3 is TGTGCCAGCAGCTGGGACAGGGTGAACACTGAAGCTTTCTTT. Translating it yields CASSWDRVNTEAFF.

The chain recombines TRBV6-5 with TRBJ1-4; weak D call: TRBD1 (6 bases). The CDR3 runs 14 residues. V lost 6 bases and J lost 6, with 14 bases in between. Germline loops: CDR1 MNHEY, CDR2 SVGAGI. The CDR3, as DNA: TGTGCCAGCAGAACAGGGTCCCGAGATGAAAAACTGTTTTTT. Protein product: CASRTGSRDEKLFF.

The J gene is TRBJ1-2, the V gene TRBV5-6, with 10 positions matching TRBD1. The ends lost 4 bases at V and 4 bases at J; junction bases unmatched: 10. Per the germline V gene, CDR1 is SGHDT and CDR2 is YYEEEE. CDR3 length equals 16 residues. The DNA for the CDR3 is TGTGCCAGCAGCAAAGTGGGACAGGGGCGTCCCTATGGCTACACCTTC. This encodes CASSKVGQGRPYGYTF.

This sequence joins TRBV10-3 and TRBJ2-7; 11 positions agree with TRBD2. The V gene end was trimmed by 3 bases and the J gene end by 2 bases; junction bases not matched to a gene: 9. The CDR3 sequence is 17 residues long. Germline loops: CDR1 ENHRY, CDR2 SYGVKD. CDR3 coding DNA: TGTGCCATCAGTGATTTGGCTAGCGGGAGGATGGCCTACGAGCAGTACTTC. Its translation: CAISDLASGRMAYEQYF.

This rearrangement joins TRBV6-2 or TRBV6-3 to TRBJ2-1; TRBD2 might be the D (5 bases). The V end was cut by 5 bases, the J end by 8 bases, with 7 bases between. The germline CDR1 and CDR2 sequences are MNHEY and SVGEGT. This CDR3 spans 11 amino acids. CDR3 sequence (DNA): TGTGCCAGCAGTATGAGGGATGAGCAGTTCTTC. It translates to CASSMRDEQFF.

This chain connects TRBV24-1 to TRBJ2-3; TRBD1 matches at 8 bases. The trim removed 4 bases at V and 0 bases at J, leaving 5 bases unmatched. The V gene's germline CDR1 is KGHDR and CDR2 SFDVKD. This CDR3 spans 16 amino acids. The DNA for the CDR3 is TGTGCCACCAGTGACTCCGGGACAGGTAGCACAGATACGCAGTATTTT. Its protein product is CATSDSGTGSTDTQYF.

The chain combines TRBV29-1 with TRBJ2-7; 12 bases line up with TRBD1. Per the germline V gene, CDR1 is SQVTM and CDR2 is ANQGSEA. The CDR3 is 15 amino acids. V dropped 6 bases and J dropped 7; count of bases not matched to a gene: 13. Written as DNA, the CDR3 is TGCAGCGTGGCCAATCCGGGACAGGGGGCAGGGGAGCAGTACTTC. Residues: CSVANPGQGAGEQYF.

This rearrangement joins TRBV2 to TRBJ1-2, with a tentative D call TRBD1 (6 bases). The germline gives CDR1 SNHLY, CDR2 FYNNEI. V lost 6 bases to trimming and J lost 5 bases, with 13 bases between them. The CDR3 extends over 13 amino acids. Written as DNA, the CDR3 is TGTGCCAGCAGGGGTGGGACAAGTTATGGCTACACCTTC. Translating gives CASRGGTSYGYTF.

In this sample, this clone turned up a few times. The chain recombines TRBV29-1 with TRBJ2-1, with TRBD1 matching over 10 bases. The junction had 12 bases not matched to a gene; V was cut back by 5 bases and J by 8 bases. The CDR3 is made up of 15 amino acids. Per the germline V gene, CDR1 is SQVTM and CDR2 is ANQGSEA. CDR3 loop: CSVWFSGQGNYEQFF. As DNA, the CDR3 is TGCAGCGTTTGGTTCTCGGGACAGGGGAACTATGAGCAGTTCTTC.

The chain is built from TRBV10-2 and TRBJ2-7; 8 nucleotides align to TRBD1. Losses at the gene ends were 3 bases for V and 3 bases for J; bases not matched to a gene: 7. Looked up from germline, CDR1 is WSHSY and CDR2 is SAAADI. There are 15 residues in the CDR3. This CDR3 is CASSDEGTGFYEQYF. The CDR3 nucleotides are TGCGCCAGCAGTGACGAGGGGACAGGTTTCTACGAGCAGTACTTC.